This T cell receptor (beta chain) is drawn from a study of cytomegalovirus exposure and HLA in healthy donors. V shed 7 bases and J shed 1 base, with 14 bases lying between them. Germline loops: CDR1 SEHNR, CDR2 FQNEAQ (reference sequence). CDR3 length: 15 residues. PCR involved 60 Vbeta and 13 Jbeta primers. The assay was immunoSEQ multiplex PCR, and TCRdb's table has in-frame clones only and misses some. This sample has about 190,000 clones; around 85% occur once, and the top ten carry approximately 3.8%. This sequence originates from a middle-aged man in good health and CMV-seronegative. The material sequenced was PBMCs. The chain employs TRBV7-9 and TRBJ2-1; D is undetermined. Here the CDR3 DNA reads TGTGCCAGCACCTCTCCACGGGTTTCCTACAATGAGCAGTTCTTC. This encodes CASTSPRVSYNEQFF.